The entry below gives a single T cell receptor beta chain sequence along with its context. Its antigen is as yet unknown. TCRdb keeps only in-frame clones here, not all; method: immunoSEQ multiplex PCR. The sample shows tens of thousands of clones, over 75% of them seen only once. The data belong to a study of T cell responses to AZD1222 COVID-19 vaccine. Study-wide results and limits: Clonal diversity may have been underestimated in mostly white British donors. With dominance at 160-218 and 743-854, vaccine-associated CD4 TCRs spanned spike. Every sample of the repertoires postdated the peak T cell response.

The V end was cut by 7 bases, the J end by 5 bases, with 18 bases between. The CDR3 contains 15 residues. Per the germline V gene, CDR1 is MNHEY and CDR2 is SVGAGI. The sample consisted of peripheral blood, taken 28 days after the second AZD1222 dose. The rearrangement joins TRBV6-5 to TRBJ2-1; possibly TRBD1 or TRBD2 for D (5 bases each). This receptor was obtained from an adult who received the AZD1222 COVID-19 vaccine. The CDR3 nucleotides read TGTGCCAGCACCTCGGGACCCCCCCGAAACAATGAGCAGTTCTTC. Translating it yields CASTSGPPRNNEQFF.